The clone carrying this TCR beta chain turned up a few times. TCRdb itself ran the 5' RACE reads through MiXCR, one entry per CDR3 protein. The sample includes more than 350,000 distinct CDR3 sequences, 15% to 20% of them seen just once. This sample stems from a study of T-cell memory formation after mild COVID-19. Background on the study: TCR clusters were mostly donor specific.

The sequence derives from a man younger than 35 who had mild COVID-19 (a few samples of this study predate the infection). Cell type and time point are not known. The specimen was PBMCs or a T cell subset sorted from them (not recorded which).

CDR3 nucleotides: TGCGCCAGCAGCCAAGAGGCCGGCACCGGGGAGCTGTTTTTT. Amino acid sequence: CASSQEAGTGELFF. The rearrangement joins TRBV4-3 to TRBJ2-2; D remains ambiguous. Trimming shortened V by 0 bases and J by 4 bases, and 6 bases separated the two germline ends. This CDR3 is 14 amino acids long. Germline loops: CDR1 LGHNA, CDR2 YSLEER.